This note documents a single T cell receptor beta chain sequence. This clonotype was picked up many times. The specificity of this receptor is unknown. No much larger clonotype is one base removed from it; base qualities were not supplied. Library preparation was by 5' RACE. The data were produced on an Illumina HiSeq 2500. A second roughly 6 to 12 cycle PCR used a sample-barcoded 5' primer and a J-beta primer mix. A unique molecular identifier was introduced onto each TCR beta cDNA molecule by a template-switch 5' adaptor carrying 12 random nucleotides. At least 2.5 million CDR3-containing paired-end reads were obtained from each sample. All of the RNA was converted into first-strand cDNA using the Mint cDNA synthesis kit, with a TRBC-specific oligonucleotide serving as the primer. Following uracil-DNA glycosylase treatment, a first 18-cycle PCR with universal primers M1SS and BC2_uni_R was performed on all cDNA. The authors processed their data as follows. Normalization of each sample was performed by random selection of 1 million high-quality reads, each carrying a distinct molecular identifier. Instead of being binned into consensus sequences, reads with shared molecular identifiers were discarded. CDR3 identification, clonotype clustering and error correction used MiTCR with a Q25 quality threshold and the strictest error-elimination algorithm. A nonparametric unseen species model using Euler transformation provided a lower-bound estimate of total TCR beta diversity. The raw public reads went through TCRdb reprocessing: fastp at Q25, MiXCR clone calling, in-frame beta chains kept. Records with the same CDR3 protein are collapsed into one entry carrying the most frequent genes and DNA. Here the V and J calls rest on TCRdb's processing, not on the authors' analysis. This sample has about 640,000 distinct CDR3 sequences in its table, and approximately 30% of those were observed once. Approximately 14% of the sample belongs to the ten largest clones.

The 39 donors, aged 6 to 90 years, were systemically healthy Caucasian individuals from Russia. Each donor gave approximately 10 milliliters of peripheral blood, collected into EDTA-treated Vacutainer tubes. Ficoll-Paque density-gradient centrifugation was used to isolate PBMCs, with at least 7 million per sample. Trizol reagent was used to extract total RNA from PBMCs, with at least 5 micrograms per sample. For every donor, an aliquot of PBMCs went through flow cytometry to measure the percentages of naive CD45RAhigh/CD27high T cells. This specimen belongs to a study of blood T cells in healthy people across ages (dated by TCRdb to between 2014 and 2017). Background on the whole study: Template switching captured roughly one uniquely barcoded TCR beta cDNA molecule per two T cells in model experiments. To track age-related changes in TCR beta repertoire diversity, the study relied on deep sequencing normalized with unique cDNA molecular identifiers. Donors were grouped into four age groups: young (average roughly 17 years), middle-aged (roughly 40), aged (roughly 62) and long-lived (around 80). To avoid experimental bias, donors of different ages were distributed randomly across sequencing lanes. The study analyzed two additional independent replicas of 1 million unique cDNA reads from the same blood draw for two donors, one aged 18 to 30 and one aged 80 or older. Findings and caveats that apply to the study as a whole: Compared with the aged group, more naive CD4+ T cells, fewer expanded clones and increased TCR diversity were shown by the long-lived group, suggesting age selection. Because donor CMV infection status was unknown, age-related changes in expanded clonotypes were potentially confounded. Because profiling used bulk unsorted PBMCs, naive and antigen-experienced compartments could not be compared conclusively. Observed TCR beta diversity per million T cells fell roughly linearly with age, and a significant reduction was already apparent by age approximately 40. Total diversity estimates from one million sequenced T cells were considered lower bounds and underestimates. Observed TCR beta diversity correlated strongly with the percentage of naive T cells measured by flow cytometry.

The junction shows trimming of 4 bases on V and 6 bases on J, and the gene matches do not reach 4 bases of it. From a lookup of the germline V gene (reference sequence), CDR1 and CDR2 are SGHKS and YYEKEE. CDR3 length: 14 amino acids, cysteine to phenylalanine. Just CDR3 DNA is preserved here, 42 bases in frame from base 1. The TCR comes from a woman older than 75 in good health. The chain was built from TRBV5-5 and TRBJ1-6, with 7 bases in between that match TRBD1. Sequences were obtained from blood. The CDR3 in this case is CASSSRDSNSPLHF. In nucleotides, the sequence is TGTGCCAGCAGCAGCCGGGACAGTAATTCACCCCTCCACTTT. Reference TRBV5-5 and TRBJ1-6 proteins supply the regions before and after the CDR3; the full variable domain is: DAGVTQSPTHLIKTRGQQVTLRCSPISGHKSVSWYQQVLGQGPQFIFQYYEKEERGRGNFPDRFSARQFPNYSSELNVNALLLGDSALYLCASSSRDSNSPLHFGNGTRLTVT.